A selection of T cell receptor beta chains follows, all from one sample in a study of shared clonotypes between healthy human individuals. Profiled with immunoSEQ multiplex PCR; TCRdb holds only in-frame clones, not every one. This sample yields 660,000 or so clones, of which approximately 96% are seen a single time; 0.11% belongs to the top ten. The sequenced material came from naive CD8+ T cells sorted from blood. The receptors originated from a woman aged 25-40 years in good health. CDR3s include the opening cysteine and the closing phenylalanine or tryptophan. The D gene is left open where the match is weak. Rows may omit the clone size; those that give it use once, few, many or a size class.

d_gene	len	abundance	v_gene	j_gene	CDR3aa	CDR3nt
-	16	-	TRBV5-1	TRBJ2-3	CASSSLSVTDTDTQYF	TGCGCCAGCAGCTCGCTTAGCGTAACCGACACAGATACGCAGTATTTT
-	15	-	TRBV15	TRBJ1-1	CATSSNLQVNTEAFF	TGTGCCACCAGCAGTAACCTACAGGTGAACACTGAAGCTTTCTTT
-	14	-	TRBV27	TRBJ1-5	CASSLGRGGQPQHF	TGTGCCAGCAGTTTGGGGCGGGGAGGTCAGCCCCAGCATTTT
-	15	-	TRBV28	TRBJ2-1	CASSSGYSDEGEQFF	TGTGCCAGCAGTTCTGGGTACTCAGACGAAGGTGAGCAGTTCTTC
-	13	-	TRBV28	TRBJ2-7	CASQWLSSYEQYF	TGTGCCAGCCAGTGGTTGAGCTCCTACGAGCAGTACTTC
-	13	-	TRBV7-9	TRBJ2-1	CASSLPRSNEQFF	TGTGCCAGCAGCTTACCCCGCTCCAATGAGCAGTTCTTC
-	17	-	TRBV27	TRBJ1-2	CASSSWTEEGPNYGYTF	TGTGCCAGCAGCTCCTGGACAGAAGAGGGGCCTAACTATGGCTACACCTTC
-	14	-	TRBV28	TRBJ2-7	CASTPLTGSYEQYF	TGTGCCAGCACCCCGCTGACTGGTTCCTACGAGCAGTACTTC
TRBD1	12	-	TRBV5-1	TRBJ2-1	CASSLGQGEQFF	TGCGCCAGCAGCTTGGGACAGGGTGAACAGTTCTTC
-	14	-	TRBV7-3	TRBJ1-1	CASSPGIGRGTAFF	TGTGCCAGCAGCCCCGGAATTGGTCGGGGTACAGCTTTCTTT
TRBD1	15	-	TRBV5-4	TRBJ1-2	CASSKEYRGTYGYTF	TGTGCCAGCAGCAAGGAGTACAGGGGGACCTATGGCTACACCTTC
-	14	-	TRBV19	TRBJ2-7	CASSIILSEDEQYF	TGTGCCAGTAGTATAATTCTTTCGGAGGACGAGCAGTACTTC
TRBD2	15	-	TRBV6-5	TRBJ2-7	CASSPSGEGTYEQYF	TGTGCCAGCAGTCCCTCTGGGGAGGGGACCTACGAGCAGTACTTC
-	16	-	TRBV11-2	TRBJ2-1	CASSTSVGHFYNEQFF	TGTGCCAGCAGCACCTCGGTGGGACATTTCTACAATGAGCAGTTCTTC
-	13	-	TRBV27	TRBJ1-1	CASSFTDRPEAFF	TGTGCCAGCAGCTTTACAGACCGGCCTGAAGCTTTCTTT
-	14	-	TRBV7-2	TRBJ2-2	CASSLMSGAGELFF	TGTGCCAGCAGCTTAATGTCGGGGGCCGGGGAGCTGTTTTTT
-	16	-	TRBV21-1	TRBJ2-5	CASRGLAGSHQETQYF	TGTGCCAGCAGGGGACTAGCGGGCTCTCACCAAGAGACCCAGTACTTC
-	16	-	TRBV7-8	TRBJ2-6	CASSAANPRGANVLTF	TGTGCCAGCAGCGCGGCAAATCCGCGGGGGGCCAACGTCCTGACTTTC
-	14	-	TRBV29-1	TRBJ2-1	CSVEGRSSYNEQFF	TGCAGCGTTGAAGGCAGAAGCTCCTACAATGAGCAGTTCTTC
-	13	-	TRBV7-9	TRBJ2-7	CASSLDLAYEQYF	TGTGCCAGCAGCTTAGATCTGGCCTACGAGCAGTACTTC
-	14	-	TRBV19	TRBJ1-5	CASTDLGLNQPQHF	TGTGCCAGCACCGACTTGGGCCTTAATCAGCCCCAGCATTTT
TRBD2	16	-	TRBV7-2	TRBJ2-3	CASSSLAGGDTDTQYF	TGTGCCAGCAGCTCACTAGCGGGAGGGGACACAGATACGCAGTATTTT
TRBD2	17	-	TRBV9	TRBJ2-3	CASGGASGRSSTDTQYF	TGTGCCAGCGGAGGCGCTAGCGGGCGTTCTAGCACAGATACGCAGTATTTT
TRBD1	15	-	TRBV6-1	TRBJ2-7	CASSEAGDSSYEQYF	TGTGCCAGCAGTGAAGCTGGGGACAGCTCCTACGAGCAGTACTTC
TRBD1	12	-	TRBV19	TRBJ2-7	CASGQGAYEQYF	TGTGCCAGTGGACAGGGGGCTTACGAGCAGTACTTC
-	15	once	TRBV27	TRBJ2-1	CASSLSTWLYNEQFF	TGTGCCAGCAGTTTGTCCACCTGGCTATACAATGAGCAGTTCTTC